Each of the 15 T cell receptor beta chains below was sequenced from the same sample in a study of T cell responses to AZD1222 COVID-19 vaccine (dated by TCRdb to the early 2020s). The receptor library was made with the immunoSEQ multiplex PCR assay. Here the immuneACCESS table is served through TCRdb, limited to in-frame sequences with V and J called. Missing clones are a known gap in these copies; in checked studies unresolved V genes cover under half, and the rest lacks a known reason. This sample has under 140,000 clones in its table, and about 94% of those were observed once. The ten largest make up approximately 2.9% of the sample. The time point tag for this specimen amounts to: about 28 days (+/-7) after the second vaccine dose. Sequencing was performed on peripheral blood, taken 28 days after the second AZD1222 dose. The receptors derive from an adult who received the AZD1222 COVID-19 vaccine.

As DNA, the CDR3 is TGCGCCAGCAGCTTGGTATTACTCACAGATACGCAGTATTTT. Protein product: CASSLVLLTDTQYF. V gene TRBV5-1 combines with J gene TRBJ2-3; no definite D call. Germline V gives CDR1 SGHRS, CDR2 YFSETQ. With 0 bases removed from V and 2 bases from J, the gap between germline ends came to 7 bases. CDR3 size: 14 residues. Complete variable domain (other parts from reference TRBV5-1 and TRBJ2-3): KAGVTQTPRYLIKTRGQQVTLSCSPISGHRSVSWYQQTPGQGLQFLFEYFSETQRNKGNFPGRFSGRQFSNSRSEMNVSTLELGDSALYLCASSLVLLTDTQYFGPGTRLTVL.

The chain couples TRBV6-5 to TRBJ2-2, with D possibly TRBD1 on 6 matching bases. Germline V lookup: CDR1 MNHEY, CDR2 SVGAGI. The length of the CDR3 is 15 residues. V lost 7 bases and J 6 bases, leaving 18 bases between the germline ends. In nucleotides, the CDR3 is TGTGCCAGCAATCGCGCACAGGGTTTCTCCGGGGAGCTGTTTTTT. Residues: CASNRAQGFSGELFF.

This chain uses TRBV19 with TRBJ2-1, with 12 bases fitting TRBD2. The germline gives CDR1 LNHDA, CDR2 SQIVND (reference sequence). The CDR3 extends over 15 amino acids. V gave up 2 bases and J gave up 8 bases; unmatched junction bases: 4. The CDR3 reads CASSILAGGLDEQFF. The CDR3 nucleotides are TGTGCCAGTAGTATACTAGCGGGGGGGCTGGATGAGCAGTTCTTC.

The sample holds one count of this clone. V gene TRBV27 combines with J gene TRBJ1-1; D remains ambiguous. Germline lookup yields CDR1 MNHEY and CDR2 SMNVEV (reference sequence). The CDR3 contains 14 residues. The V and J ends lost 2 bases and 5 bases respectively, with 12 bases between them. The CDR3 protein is CASSLKYEQTEAFF. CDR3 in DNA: TGTGCCAGCAGTTTAAAATACGAACAGACTGAAGCTTTCTTT.

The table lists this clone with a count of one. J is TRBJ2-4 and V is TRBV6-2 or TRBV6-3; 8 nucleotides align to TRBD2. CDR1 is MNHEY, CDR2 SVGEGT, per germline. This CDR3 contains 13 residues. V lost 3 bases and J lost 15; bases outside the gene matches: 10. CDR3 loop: CASSYMSGGLRYF. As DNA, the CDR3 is TGTGCCAGCAGTTATATGTCGGGGGGGCTTCGGTACTTC.

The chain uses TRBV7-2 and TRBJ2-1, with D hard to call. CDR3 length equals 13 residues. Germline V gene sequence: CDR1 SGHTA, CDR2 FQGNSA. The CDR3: CASSRSSYNEQFF. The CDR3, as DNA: TGTGCAAGCTCCCGGAGCTCCTACAATGAGCAGTTCTTC.

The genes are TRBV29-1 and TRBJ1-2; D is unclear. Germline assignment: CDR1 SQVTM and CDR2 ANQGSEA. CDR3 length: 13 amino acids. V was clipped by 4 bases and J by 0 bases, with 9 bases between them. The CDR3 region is CSVAHTSNYGYTF. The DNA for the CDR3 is TGCAGCGTTGCTCACACCTCTAACTATGGCTACACCTTC.

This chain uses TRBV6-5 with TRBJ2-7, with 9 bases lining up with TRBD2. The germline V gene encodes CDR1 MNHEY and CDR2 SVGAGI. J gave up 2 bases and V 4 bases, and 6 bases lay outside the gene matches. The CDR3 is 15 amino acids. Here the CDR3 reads CASSFTGGRAYEQYF. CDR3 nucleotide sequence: TGTGCCAGCAGTTTTACCGGCGGGAGGGCCTACGAGCAGTACTTC.

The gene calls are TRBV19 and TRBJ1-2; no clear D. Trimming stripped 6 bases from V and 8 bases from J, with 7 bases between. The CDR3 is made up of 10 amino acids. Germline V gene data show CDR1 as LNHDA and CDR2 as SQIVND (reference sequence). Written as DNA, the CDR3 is TGTGCCAGTAGGTCCGACGGCTACACCTTC. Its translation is CASRSDGYTF.

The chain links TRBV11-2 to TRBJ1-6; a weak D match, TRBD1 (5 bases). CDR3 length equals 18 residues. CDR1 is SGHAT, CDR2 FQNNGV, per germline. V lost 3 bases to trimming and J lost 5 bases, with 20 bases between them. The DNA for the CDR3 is TGTGCCAGCAGCTTGCTTCTCGGGGAGGGACGCCATAATTCACCCCTCCACTTT. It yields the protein CASSLLLGEGRHNSPLHF.

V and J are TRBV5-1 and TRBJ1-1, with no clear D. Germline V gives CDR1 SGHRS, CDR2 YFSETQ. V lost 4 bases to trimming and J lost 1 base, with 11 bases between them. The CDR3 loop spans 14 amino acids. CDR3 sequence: CASSADPGNTEAFF. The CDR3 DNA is TGCGCCAGCAGCGCGGACCCCGGGAACACTGAAGCTTTCTTT.

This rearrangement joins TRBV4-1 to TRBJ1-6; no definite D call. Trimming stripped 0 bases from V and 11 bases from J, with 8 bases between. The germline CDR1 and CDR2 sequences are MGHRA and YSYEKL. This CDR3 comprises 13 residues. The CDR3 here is CASSQDLGAPLHF. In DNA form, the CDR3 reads TGCGCCAGCAGCCAAGATCTAGGAGCACCCCTCCACTTT.

The CDR3 sequence: CASSPPDPRSTGELFF. CDR3 bases: TGTGCCAGCTCACCACCGGACCCCAGGTCAACCGGGGAGCTGTTTTTT. This rearrangement joins TRBV18 to TRBJ2-2; D ambiguous. V was shortened by 0 bases and J by 5 bases, with 13 bases between the two germline ends. CDR1 and CDR2 (germline): KGHSH, LQKENI. CDR3 length equals 16 residues.

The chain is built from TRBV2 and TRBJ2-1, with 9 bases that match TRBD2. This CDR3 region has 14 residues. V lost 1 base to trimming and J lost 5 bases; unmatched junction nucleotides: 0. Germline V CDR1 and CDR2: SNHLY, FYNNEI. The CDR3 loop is CASSEGTSDNEQFF. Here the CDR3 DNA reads TGTGCCAGCAGTGAAGGGACTAGCGACAATGAGCAGTTCTTC.

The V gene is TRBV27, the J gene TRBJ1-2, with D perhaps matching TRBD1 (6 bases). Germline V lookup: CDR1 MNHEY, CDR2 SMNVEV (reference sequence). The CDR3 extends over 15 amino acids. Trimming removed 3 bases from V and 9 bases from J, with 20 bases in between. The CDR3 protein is CASSFLTGTVARYTF. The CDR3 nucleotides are TGTGCCAGCAGTTTCCTAACAGGGACCGTTGCCCGCTACACCTTC.